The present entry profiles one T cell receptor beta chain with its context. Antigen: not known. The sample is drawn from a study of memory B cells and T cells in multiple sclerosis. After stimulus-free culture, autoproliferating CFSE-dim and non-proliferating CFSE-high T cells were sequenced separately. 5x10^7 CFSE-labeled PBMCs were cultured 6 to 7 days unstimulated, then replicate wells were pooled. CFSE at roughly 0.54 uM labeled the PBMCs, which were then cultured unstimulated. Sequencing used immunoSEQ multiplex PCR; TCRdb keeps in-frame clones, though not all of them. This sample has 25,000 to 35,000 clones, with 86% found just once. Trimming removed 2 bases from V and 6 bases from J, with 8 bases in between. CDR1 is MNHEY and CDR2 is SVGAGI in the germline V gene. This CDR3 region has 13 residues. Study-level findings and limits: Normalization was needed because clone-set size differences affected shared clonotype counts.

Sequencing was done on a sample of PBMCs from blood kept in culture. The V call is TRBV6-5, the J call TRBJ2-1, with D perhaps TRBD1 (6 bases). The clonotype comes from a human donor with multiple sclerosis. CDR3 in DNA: TGTGCCAGCAGTTACGCGGACAGCAATGAGCAGTTCTTC. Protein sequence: CASSYADSNEQFF.